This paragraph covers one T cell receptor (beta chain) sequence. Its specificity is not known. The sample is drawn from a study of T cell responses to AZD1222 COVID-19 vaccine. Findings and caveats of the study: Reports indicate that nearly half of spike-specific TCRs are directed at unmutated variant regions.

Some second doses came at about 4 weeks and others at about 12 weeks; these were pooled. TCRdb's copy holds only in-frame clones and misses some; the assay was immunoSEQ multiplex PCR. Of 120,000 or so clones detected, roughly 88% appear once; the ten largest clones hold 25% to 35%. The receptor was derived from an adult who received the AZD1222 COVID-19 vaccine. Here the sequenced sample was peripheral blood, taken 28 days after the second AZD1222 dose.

The CDR3 is CASSLGAVSEQYF. As DNA, the CDR3 is TGTGCCAGCAGCTTAGGGGCAGTTTCCGAGCAGTACTTC. V gene TRBV11-3 combines with J gene TRBJ2-7, with D unresolved. CDR1 is SGHNT and CDR2 is YENEEA in the germline V gene. The CDR3 is 13 amino acids. The ends were cut back, 1 base at V and 6 bases at J, with 10 bases in the middle.